This T cell receptor beta chain was retrieved from a study of T cell responses to AZD1222 COVID-19 vaccine. About the study: Pooled samples include second doses given at about 4 or 12 weeks.

Trimming removed 4 bases from V and 3 bases from J; junction bases left unmatched: 6. Germline V lookup: CDR1 MDHEN, CDR2 SYDVKM. The length of the CDR3 is 15 residues. Some clones are missing from TCRdb's copy, which holds only in-frame ones; the method was immunoSEQ multiplex PCR. The sample lists over 120,000 clones; 85% to 95% were seen once. On this clone: Its antigen is unidentified.

Study-wide findings and caveats: No day 14 peak samples; only post-peak repertoires were characterized. Just a handful of AZD1222 recipients tested seropositive at baseline.

This chain connects TRBV28 to TRBJ2-3; TRBD2 matches 8 bases. The receptor comes from an adult in good health. The specimen comprised peripheral blood, sampled on day 0 of AZD1222 vaccination. The chain's CDR3 is CASSSPGGPTDTQYF. CDR3 coding DNA: TGTGCCAGCAGTTCCCCGGGGGGGCCGACAGATACGCAGTATTTT.